This T cell receptor (beta chain) was sequenced during a study of blood T cell repertoires in COVID-19. V lost 4 bases, J lost 0 bases, and 12 bases lay in between. The CDR3 loop spans 16 amino acids. CDR1 is LGHNT and CDR2 is FRNRAP in the germline V gene. In the source study's methods: Amplifying reference gene primers gave estimates of nucleated cell counts. Data came from immunoSEQ multiplex PCR; TCRdb stores just in-frame clones and leaves some out. From that table come the V and J calls and clone size; the DNA was used to work out D and trimming. This sample has 210,000 or so clones, with approximately 91% found just once.

The sample taken for sequencing was peripheral blood. This chain links TRBV12-5 with TRBJ2-2; D is perhaps TRBD1 (5 bases). The TCR comes from a woman aged 55 to 70 with acute or convalescent COVID-19. The CDR3 DNA follows: TGTGCTAGTGGTTCCACGACAGCTACGAACACCGGGGAGCTGTTTTTT. Translated, it gives CASGSTTATNTGELFF.